This is a list of T cell receptor beta chains from one sample in a study of vaccination and CD4 T cells after COVID-19. These receptors have no identified antigens. One entry per CDR3 protein results from TCRdb running MiXCR on the PCR reads. The table shows nearly 15,000 distinct CDR3 sequences, with roughly 48% occurring only once. The specimen sequenced was CD4+ T cells from blood, cultured in vitro. Receptors originate from a human donor who had recovered from COVID-19. CDR3s include the opening cysteine and the closing phenylalanine or tryptophan. Each record gives: J gene, D gene, clone size, V gene, CDR3 DNA, CDR3 protein. A D gene is named only where the DNA matches it firmly. For some rows the clone size is stated as once, few or many, or as a class when expanded; others skip it.

J: TRBJ2-2; D: -; size: -; V: TRBV28; DNA: TGTGCCAGCAGTACCCATCCCGCGAACACCGGGGAGCTGTTTTTT; CDR3: CASSTHPANTGELFF
J: TRBJ1-5; D: -; size: few; V: TRBV19; DNA: TGTGCCAGTAGAACGGACAGACCTAATCAGCCCCAGCATTTT; CDR3: CASRTDRPNQPQHF
J: TRBJ2-1; D: -; size: few; V: TRBV24-1; DNA: TGTGCCACCAAGGGGGTCCGAGGACAGTACAATGAGCAGTTCTTC; CDR3: CATKGVRGQYNEQFF
J: TRBJ1-5; D: -; size: few; V: TRBV7-9; DNA: TGTGCCAGCAGCCTCCACCCCTGGGCCCAGCATTTT; CDR3: CASSLHPWAQHF
J: TRBJ1-6; D: TRBD1; size: -; V: TRBV28; DNA: TGTGCCAGCAGGGGACAGGGGGGGTCCTATAATTCACCCCTCCACTTT; CDR3: CASRGQGGSYNSPLHF
J: TRBJ2-2; D: TRBD2; size: few; V: TRBV30; DNA: TGTGCCTGGAGTGGGACTAGCGGGAGGACGAACACCGGGGAGCTGTTTTTT; CDR3: CAWSGTSGRTNTGELFF
J: TRBJ1-6; D: -; size: few; V: TRBV6-5; DNA: TGTGCCAGCAGTTACTCCCAAGGGGCTTCACCCCTCCACTTT; CDR3: CASSYSQGASPLHF
J: TRBJ1-5; D: TRBD1; size: -; V: TRBV11-1; DNA: TGTGCCAGCAGCCCCGGGACAGCTCAGCCCCAGCATTTT; CDR3: CASSPGTAQPQHF
J: TRBJ2-3; D: -; size: few; V: TRBV6-1; DNA: TGTGCCAGCAGTGGGGACAGCACAGATACGCAGTATTTT; CDR3: CASSGDSTDTQYF
J: TRBJ1-5; D: -; size: -; V: TRBV6-4; DNA: TGTGCCAGCAGCCGGGAGACCAATCAGCCCCAGCATTTT; CDR3: CASSRETNQPQHF
J: TRBJ1-6; D: -; size: -; V: TRBV6-1; DNA: TGTGCCATCTCGTCGGGGGGGGATAATTCACCCCTCCACTTT; CDR3: CAISSGGDNSPLHF
J: TRBJ1-6; D: -; size: -; V: TRBV5-4; DNA: TGTGCCAGCAGCTTCGGGACTCCCACTGGCAATTCACCCCTCCACTTT; CDR3: CASSFGTPTGNSPLHF
J: TRBJ1-3; D: -; size: -; V: TRBV12-3/TRBV12-4; DNA: TGTGCCAGCAGTTTGAACTCTGGAAACACCATATATTTT; CDR3: CASSLNSGNTIYF
J: TRBJ2-7; D: -; size: -; V: TRBV20-1; DNA: TGCAGTGCTAGAGTCCAAACAACCTCTTTCTACGAGCAGTACTTC; CDR3: CSARVQTTSFYEQYF
J: TRBJ1-2; D: TRBD1; size: -; V: TRBV25-1; DNA: TGTGCCAGCAGTGAATCAAACAGGGGGCATTGGGGCTACACCTTC; CDR3: CASSESNRGHWGYTF
J: TRBJ1-2; D: -; size: -; V: TRBV12-3/TRBV12-4; DNA: TGTGCCAGCAGCTTCAGCATCGGGACCCACTATGGCTACACCTTC; CDR3: CASSFSIGTHYGYTF
J: TRBJ2-5; D: TRBD2; size: -; V: TRBV6-1; DNA: TGTGCCAGCAGCCCCCTGCGGGGACTAGCGGGGGAAAGGCAAGAGACCCAGTACTTC; CDR3: CASSPLRGLAGERQETQYF
J: TRBJ2-5; D: TRBD1; size: -; V: TRBV7-8; DNA: TGTGCCAGCATCAAAGCCGGGACAGGAGGTGTCGAGACCCAGTACTTC; CDR3: CASIKAGTGGVETQYF
J: TRBJ2-7; D: TRBD2; size: once; V: TRBV5-1; DNA: TGCGCCAGCAGCTCTTCTCGGACTAGCGGGAGCCCTACCTACGAGCAGTACTTC; CDR3: CASSSSRTSGSPTYEQYF
J: TRBJ1-2; D: TRBD1; size: few; V: TRBV6-5; DNA: TGTGCCAGCAGTTTTCGACAGGGGGCGCTAAGTGGCTACACCTTC; CDR3: CASSFRQGALSGYTF
J: TRBJ2-4; D: -; size: -; V: TRBV27; DNA: TGTGCCAGCAGTGAATCAGGGGCTACCAAAAACATTCAGTACTTC; CDR3: CASSESGATKNIQYF
J: TRBJ2-3; D: TRBD1; size: -; V: TRBV28; DNA: TGTGCCAGCAGTAGTTCCGGGACAGGGAGCACAGATACGCAGTATTTT; CDR3: CASSSSGTGSTDTQYF
J: TRBJ2-3; D: -; size: -; V: TRBV25-1; DNA: TGTGCCAGCAGTGAATACGGACGGGGAGCAGATACGCAGTATTTT; CDR3: CASSEYGRGADTQYF
J: TRBJ1-3; D: -; size: few; V: TRBV21-1; DNA: TGTGCCAGCAGCAAGGCCGGGACCGGAAACACCATATATTTT; CDR3: CASSKAGTGNTIYF
J: TRBJ2-2; D: -; size: -; V: TRBV6-1; DNA: TGTGCCAGCAGTGACCCGGGGTTAACCGGGGAGCTGTTTTTT; CDR3: CASSDPGLTGELFF
J: TRBJ2-2; D: -; size: -; V: TRBV4-2; DNA: TGTGCCAGCAGCCAGGGGACTACCGGGGAGCTGTTTTTT; CDR3: CASSQGTTGELFF
J: TRBJ2-7; D: TRBD1; size: -; V: TRBV7-2; DNA: TGTGCCAGTTTGGATCGACAGGGCTACTCCTACGAGCAGTACTTC; CDR3: CASLDRQGYSYEQYF
J: TRBJ2-1; D: TRBD2; size: -; V: TRBV10-1; DNA: TGCGCCAGCAACGGGGGGGCCGGGAATGAGCAGTTCTTC; CDR3: CASNGGAGNEQFF
J: TRBJ2-1; D: TRBD2; size: -; V: TRBV5-4; DNA: TGTGCCAGCAGCTTGGGGGGACTAGCGGGACACAATGAGCAGTTCTTC; CDR3: CASSLGGLAGHNEQFF
J: TRBJ2-7; D: -; size: -; V: TRBV28; DNA: TGTGCCAGCAGTTCCCCCATGAGTGGGGGGCTAAACTACGAGCAGTACTTC; CDR3: CASSSPMSGGLNYEQYF
J: TRBJ1-1; D: TRBD1; size: -; V: TRBV19; DNA: TGTGCCAGTAGAAGTGACAGGGCGACTGAAGCTTTCTTT; CDR3: CASRSDRATEAFF
J: TRBJ2-2; D: TRBD1; size: -; V: TRBV6-1; DNA: TGTGCCAGCAGTCGGACAGGGGATAGGAACACCGGGGAGCTGTTTTTT; CDR3: CASSRTGDRNTGELFF
J: TRBJ1-1; D: -; size: -; V: TRBV29-1; DNA: TGCAGCGTTGAAGATCGGAGGACCAGGGTCACTGAAGCTTTCTTT; CDR3: CSVEDRRTRVTEAFF
J: TRBJ2-7; D: -; size: few; V: TRBV2; DNA: TGTGCCAGCAGTGTTAGCAGGCTTGAGCAGTACTTC; CDR3: CASSVSRLEQYF
J: TRBJ2-3; D: TRBD2; size: few; V: TRBV20-1; DNA: TGCAGTGCTAGTTCTGGCGCGGGGAGGGGCACAGATACGCAGTATTTT; CDR3: CSASSGAGRGTDTQYF
J: TRBJ2-7; D: TRBD2; size: -; V: TRBV19; DNA: TGTGCCAGTAGTATTCCGGGGGAGGGGACCTACGAGCAGTACTTC; CDR3: CASSIPGEGTYEQYF
J: TRBJ2-2; D: -; size: -; V: TRBV11-3; DNA: TGTGCCAGCAGACCGAGCGGGAACACCGGGGAGCTGTTTTTT; CDR3: CASRPSGNTGELFF
J: TRBJ1-5; D: TRBD1; size: -; V: TRBV19; DNA: TGTGCCAGTAGTACCGGGACAGGGTTTACTGTAAAAATGGGCAATCAGCCCCAGCATTTT; CDR3: CASSTGTGFTVKMGNQPQHF
J: TRBJ1-3; D: -; size: once; V: TRBV20-1; DNA: TGCAGTGCTTCAGACCCTCAACGGCCTGGAAACACCATATATTTT; CDR3: CSASDPQRPGNTIYF
J: TRBJ1-2; D: -; size: -; V: TRBV18; DNA: TGTGCCAGCTCACCCGAGGGGCAAGGGTCTGGCTACACCTTC; CDR3: CASSPEGQGSGYTF
J: TRBJ2-3; D: -; size: -; V: TRBV7-2; DNA: TGTGCCAGCAGCACCGCTAGGGGAACCACCACAGATACGCAGTATTTT; CDR3: CASSTARGTTTDTQYF
J: TRBJ1-6; D: -; size: -; V: TRBV28; DNA: TGTGCCAGCCCCCCTAGTGCGGGGGAGCATTCACCCCTCCACTTT; CDR3: CASPPSAGEHSPLHF
J: TRBJ2-5; D: TRBD1; size: -; V: TRBV10-3; DNA: TGTGCCATCAGTGAGCCCCCCGGACAGGCCGGGAAGACCCAGTACTTC; CDR3: CAISEPPGQAGKTQYF
J: TRBJ1-6; D: TRBD1; size: few; V: TRBV27; DNA: TGTGCCAGCAGTCCCGATGGGGGACAGGGATTCTCCTATAATTCACCCCTCCACTTT; CDR3: CASSPDGGQGFSYNSPLHF
J: TRBJ2-7; D: TRBD1; size: few; V: TRBV20-1; DNA: TGCAGTGCTAGTGGGCAGGGGGCAGGGGAGCAGTACTTC; CDR3: CSASGQGAGEQYF
J: TRBJ1-4; D: -; size: -; V: TRBV19; DNA: TGTGCCACCTTGGACAGCCTCACTAATGAAAAACTGTTTTTT; CDR3: CATLDSLTNEKLFF
J: TRBJ2-1; D: -; size: few; V: TRBV7-9; DNA: TGTGCCAGCAGCTACCCGGATGTAACTGCCTACAATGAGCAGTTCTTC; CDR3: CASSYPDVTAYNEQFF
J: TRBJ1-2; D: -; size: -; V: TRBV2; DNA: TGTGCCAGCAACGAGGGAGGGTTGTTAGGCTACACCTTC; CDR3: CASNEGGLLGYTF
J: TRBJ1-2; D: -; size: few; V: TRBV7-9; DNA: TGTGCCAGCAGCTTAGGACAGGTTCTTTATGGCTACACCTTC; CDR3: CASSLGQVLYGYTF
J: TRBJ2-7; D: -; size: -; V: TRBV7-8; DNA: TGTGCCAGCAGCTTAGTAGGTCTCGGGGTCTTCAACTACGAGCAGTACTTC; CDR3: CASSLVGLGVFNYEQYF
J: TRBJ2-7; D: TRBD1; size: -; V: TRBV29-1; DNA: TGCAGCGTGCCTCGGGAACAGGGGGCTTACGAGCAGTACTTC; CDR3: CSVPREQGAYEQYF
J: TRBJ2-2; D: -; size: once; V: TRBV28; DNA: TGTGCCAGCAGGTCGGACGGTCGGTACACCGGGGAGCTGTTTTTT; CDR3: CASRSDGRYTGELFF
J: TRBJ2-5; D: TRBD2; size: medium-sized; V: TRBV2; DNA: TGTGCCAGCAAACCGCCTAGCGGGGGAGGAAAGACCCAGTACTTC; CDR3: CASKPPSGGGKTQYF
J: TRBJ2-5; D: -; size: -; V: TRBV19; DNA: TGTGCCAGTAGTATGTATAGCGGTGAGACCCAGTACTTC; CDR3: CASSMYSGETQYF
J: TRBJ2-2; D: -; size: -; V: TRBV27; DNA: TGTGCCAGCAGTCAGACAGAGAACACCGGGGAGCTGTTTTTT; CDR3: CASSQTENTGELFF
J: TRBJ2-2; D: -; size: -; V: TRBV28; DNA: TGTGCCAGCAGTTTGATGGGGGCTCCTAACACCGGGGAGCTGTTTTTT; CDR3: CASSLMGAPNTGELFF
J: TRBJ2-2; D: TRBD1; size: -; V: TRBV20-1; DNA: TGCAGTGCTAGAAGGGGACAGTATACCGGGGAGCTGTTTTTT; CDR3: CSARRGQYTGELFF
J: TRBJ1-6; D: -; size: few; V: TRBV6-1; DNA: TGTGCCAGCAGGCCTACACCTCAAGCCCGACCCGGTTCACCCCTCCACTTT; CDR3: CASRPTPQARPGSPLHF
J: TRBJ2-7; D: -; size: once; V: TRBV7-3; DNA: TGTGCCAGCAGCCCCAGGGACGGAACCTACGAGCAGTACTTC; CDR3: CASSPRDGTYEQYF
J: TRBJ1-1; D: -; size: -; V: TRBV4-2; DNA: TGTGCCAGCAGCCCCGCAGGGGACACTGAAGCTTTCTTT; CDR3: CASSPAGDTEAFF